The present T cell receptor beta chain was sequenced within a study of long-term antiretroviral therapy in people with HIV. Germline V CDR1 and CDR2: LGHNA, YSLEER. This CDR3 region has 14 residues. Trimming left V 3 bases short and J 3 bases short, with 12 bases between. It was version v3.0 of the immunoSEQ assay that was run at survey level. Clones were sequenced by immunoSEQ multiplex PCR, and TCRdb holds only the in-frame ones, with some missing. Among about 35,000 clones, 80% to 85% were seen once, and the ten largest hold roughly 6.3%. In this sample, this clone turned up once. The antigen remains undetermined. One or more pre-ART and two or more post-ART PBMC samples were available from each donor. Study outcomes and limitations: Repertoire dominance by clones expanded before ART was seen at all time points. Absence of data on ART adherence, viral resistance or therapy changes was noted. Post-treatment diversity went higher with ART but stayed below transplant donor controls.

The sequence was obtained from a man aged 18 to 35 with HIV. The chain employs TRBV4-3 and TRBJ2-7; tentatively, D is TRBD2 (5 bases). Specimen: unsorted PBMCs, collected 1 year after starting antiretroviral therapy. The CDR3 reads CASSHELRDYEQYF. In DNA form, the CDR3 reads TGCGCCAGCAGCCACGAGCTCCGGGACTACGAGCAGTACTTC.